This is a list of T cell receptor beta chains from one sample in a study of T cells in Graves' hyperthyroidism and ophthalmopathy. TCRdb analysed the multiplex PCR reads with MiXCR anew, one entry per CDR3 protein. The sample has 470,000 or so distinct CDR3 sequences, around 21% seen once. The sequencing input was blood. These receptors originate from a man aged 18 to 35 with Graves' hyperthyroidism. The CDR3 runs from the conserved cysteine through the conserved F or W. A D gene is named only where the DNA matches it firmly. Size is omitted from some rows. Given values are once, few, many or a class for expanded clones.

cdr3_nt: TGTGCCAGCAGCTTAAGGACCGACAGGAGATACGAGCAGTACTTC
cdr3_aa: CASSLRTDRRYEQYF
j_call: TRBJ2-7
clone_size: -
v_call: TRBV11-2
cdr3_length: 15
d_call: -

cdr3_nt: TGTGCCAGCAGTTATGGTGGCCCTAACTATGGCTACACCTTC
cdr3_aa: CASSYGGPNYGYTF
j_call: TRBJ1-2
clone_size: few
v_call: TRBV6-5
cdr3_length: 14
d_call: -

cdr3_nt: TGCAGTGCTAGGTTTCGTGATAGGGACAATCAGCCCCAGCATTTT
cdr3_aa: CSARFRDRDNQPQHF
j_call: TRBJ1-5
clone_size: few
v_call: TRBV20-1
cdr3_length: 15
d_call: -

cdr3_nt: TGTGCCAGCAGATTCCGGGTCCAGAACACCGGGGAGCTGTTTTTT
cdr3_aa: CASRFRVQNTGELFF
j_call: TRBJ2-2
clone_size: few
v_call: TRBV6-1
cdr3_length: 15
d_call: -

cdr3_nt: TGTGCCAGTACCACAGGGCTCCAGCCCCAGCATTTT
cdr3_aa: CASTTGLQPQHF
j_call: TRBJ1-5
clone_size: many
v_call: TRBV19
cdr3_length: 12
d_call: -

cdr3_nt: TGTGCCAGCAGCCTAGCGCCGGGGGCGGGGGAGACCCAGTACTTC
cdr3_aa: CASSLAPGAGETQYF
j_call: TRBJ2-5
clone_size: many
v_call: TRBV5-8
cdr3_length: 15
d_call: -

cdr3_nt: TGTGCCACCAGCCGACAAGAGATTGATCAGCCCCAGCATTTT
cdr3_aa: CATSRQEIDQPQHF
j_call: TRBJ1-5
clone_size: -
v_call: TRBV15
cdr3_length: 14
d_call: -

cdr3_nt: TGTGCCAGCAGTCCTACGGCCTTGGACGCTGAAGCTTTCTTT
cdr3_aa: CASSPTALDAEAFF
j_call: TRBJ1-1
clone_size: many
v_call: TRBV28
cdr3_length: 14
d_call: -

cdr3_nt: TGCGCCAGCAGCCAAGGGAGGGCGAGTGGCCATCGAGAGACCCAGTACTTC
cdr3_aa: CASSQGRASGHRETQYF
j_call: TRBJ2-5
clone_size: many
v_call: TRBV4-1
cdr3_length: 17
d_call: -

cdr3_nt: TGTGCCAGCAGCTCGACAGGGCAGTACGAGCAGTACTTC
cdr3_aa: CASSSTGQYEQYF
j_call: TRBJ2-7
clone_size: many
v_call: TRBV7-9
cdr3_length: 13
d_call: TRBD1

cdr3_nt: TGTGCCAGTAGTATGCCAGGGGGCGACCAGCCCCAGCATTTT
cdr3_aa: CASSMPGGDQPQHF
j_call: TRBJ1-5
clone_size: many
v_call: TRBV19
cdr3_length: 14
d_call: TRBD1

cdr3_nt: TGTGCCAGCAGCCTCTCACAGATCACCGGGGAGCTGTTTTTT
cdr3_aa: CASSLSQITGELFF
j_call: TRBJ2-2
clone_size: many
v_call: TRBV11-2
cdr3_length: 14
d_call: -

cdr3_nt: TGTGCCAGCAGTTCGGGACTAGCGGGGTTTCAGTACTTC
cdr3_aa: CASSSGLAGFQYF
j_call: TRBJ2-5
clone_size: -
v_call: TRBV12-3/TRBV12-4
cdr3_length: 13
d_call: TRBD2

cdr3_nt: TGTGCCAGTAGTTGGGGCGTGAGCACTGAAGCTTTCTTT
cdr3_aa: CASSWGVSTEAFF
j_call: TRBJ1-1
clone_size: many
v_call: TRBV19
cdr3_length: 13
d_call: -

cdr3_nt: TGTGCCAGTAAACCCGGACAGTACACTGAAGCTTTCTTT
cdr3_aa: CASKPGQYTEAFF
j_call: TRBJ1-1
clone_size: many
v_call: TRBV19
cdr3_length: 13
d_call: -

cdr3_nt: TGTGCCAGCAGTTTATACCCCGGAGGAGTTTATCAGCCCCAGCATTTT
cdr3_aa: CASSLYPGGVYQPQHF
j_call: TRBJ1-5
clone_size: many
v_call: TRBV27
cdr3_length: 16
d_call: -

cdr3_nt: TGCGCCAGCAGCGGGGGGACCGGCTACGAGCAGTACTTC
cdr3_aa: CASSGGTGYEQYF
j_call: TRBJ2-7
clone_size: -
v_call: TRBV5-1
cdr3_length: 13
d_call: -

cdr3_nt: TGCAGTGCTAGAGATCCGGCGGGGGGGCCGGGGATTGAGCAGTACTTC
cdr3_aa: CSARDPAGGPGIEQYF
j_call: TRBJ2-7
clone_size: -
v_call: TRBV20-1
cdr3_length: 16
d_call: TRBD2

cdr3_nt: TGTGCCAGCAGTTACGTAGGGGAGCTGTTTTTT
cdr3_aa: CASSYVGELFF
j_call: TRBJ2-2
clone_size: many
v_call: TRBV6-2/TRBV6-3
cdr3_length: 11
d_call: -

cdr3_nt: TGTGCTAGTGGTTTGGAGGGCCTCGTCTACTTC
cdr3_aa: CASGLEGLVYF
j_call: TRBJ2-7
clone_size: -
v_call: TRBV12-5
cdr3_length: 11
d_call: -

cdr3_nt: TGTGCCAGCAGTTACGACGGAGCCGGGGAGCTGTTTTTT
cdr3_aa: CASSYDGAGELFF
j_call: TRBJ2-2
clone_size: many
v_call: TRBV6-5
cdr3_length: 13
d_call: -

cdr3_nt: TGTGCCAGCGGGCCCGATACGGCCCCTGGGCAGTACTTC
cdr3_aa: CASGPDTAPGQYF
j_call: TRBJ2-7
clone_size: few
v_call: TRBV2
cdr3_length: 13
d_call: -

cdr3_nt: TGTGCCAGCAGCACCGGGGACGGACTCAGCTCCTACGAGCAGTACTTC
cdr3_aa: CASSTGDGLSSYEQYF
j_call: TRBJ2-7
clone_size: many
v_call: TRBV13
cdr3_length: 16
d_call: -

cdr3_nt: TGTGCCTGGAAGGTGGGATTGGACACTGAAGCTTTCTTT
cdr3_aa: CAWKVGLDTEAFF
j_call: TRBJ1-1
clone_size: many
v_call: TRBV30
cdr3_length: 13
d_call: -

cdr3_nt: TGTGCCAGTAGTATCCGTGGCGGAAACACCATATATTTT
cdr3_aa: CASSIRGGNTIYF
j_call: TRBJ1-3
clone_size: -
v_call: TRBV19
cdr3_length: 13
d_call: -

cdr3_nt: TGCAGTGCTAGTTGGGGGTACACTGAAGCTTTCTTT
cdr3_aa: CSASWGYTEAFF
j_call: TRBJ1-1
clone_size: few
v_call: TRBV20-1
cdr3_length: 12
d_call: -

cdr3_nt: TGCGCCAGCAGCTCCCGTACTCCCGGGACCCCGCTACACGAGCAGTACTTC
cdr3_aa: CASSSRTPGTPLHEQYF
j_call: TRBJ2-7
clone_size: -
v_call: TRBV5-1
cdr3_length: 17
d_call: -

cdr3_nt: TGTGCCATCAGTGAGACGGGACTAGCATCGTACGAGCAGTACTTC
cdr3_aa: CAISETGLASYEQYF
j_call: TRBJ2-7
clone_size: many
v_call: TRBV10-3
cdr3_length: 15
d_call: TRBD2

cdr3_nt: TGTGCCAGCAGTCGGACAGGGAGGGGGAGGGCTGAAGCTTTCTTT
cdr3_aa: CASSRTGRGRAEAFF
j_call: TRBJ1-1
clone_size: many
v_call: TRBV6-5
cdr3_length: 15
d_call: TRBD1

cdr3_nt: TGTGCCAGCAGTTTTGGGACTACGACACACTACGAGCAGTACTTC
cdr3_aa: CASSFGTTTHYEQYF
j_call: TRBJ2-7
clone_size: many
v_call: TRBV28
cdr3_length: 15
d_call: TRBD2

cdr3_nt: TGTGCCAGCAGTGAACTTGGACTAGCGGGGACCAATGAGCAGTTCTTC
cdr3_aa: CASSELGLAGTNEQFF
j_call: TRBJ2-1
clone_size: -
v_call: TRBV6-1
cdr3_length: 16
d_call: TRBD2

cdr3_nt: TGTGCAGTGGGGCAGGGGAGCGAGCAGTACTTC
cdr3_aa: CAVGQGSEQYF
j_call: TRBJ2-7
clone_size: many
v_call: TRBV11-2
cdr3_length: 11
d_call: -

cdr3_nt: TGCGCCAGCAGCTTGGCCGGGATTGGAAACACCATATATTTT
cdr3_aa: CASSLAGIGNTIYF
j_call: TRBJ1-3
clone_size: few
v_call: TRBV5-1
cdr3_length: 14
d_call: -

cdr3_nt: TGTGCCAGCACCTCTTACGCAGGGGACCACGAGCAGTACTTC
cdr3_aa: CASTSYAGDHEQYF
j_call: TRBJ2-7
clone_size: -
v_call: TRBV28
cdr3_length: 14
d_call: -

cdr3_nt: TGTGCCATCAGTGGTGACGGAAACTATGGCTACACCTTC
cdr3_aa: CAISGDGNYGYTF
j_call: TRBJ1-2
clone_size: -
v_call: TRBV10-3
cdr3_length: 13
d_call: -

cdr3_nt: TGTGCCAGCCGAAGCGGACAGGGCTGGCAGCCCCAGCATTTT
cdr3_aa: CASRSGQGWQPQHF
j_call: TRBJ1-5
clone_size: -
v_call: TRBV28
cdr3_length: 14
d_call: TRBD1

cdr3_nt: TGTGCCTGGAGTCGGGTACATTCACCCCTCCACTTT
cdr3_aa: CAWSRVHSPLHF
j_call: TRBJ1-6
clone_size: -
v_call: TRBV30
cdr3_length: 12
d_call: -

cdr3_nt: TGTGCCAGCAGTTACTCGTCTAGCGGAATAGAGACCCAGTACTTC
cdr3_aa: CASSYSSSGIETQYF
j_call: TRBJ2-5
clone_size: -
v_call: TRBV6-5
cdr3_length: 15
d_call: TRBD2

cdr3_nt: TGTGCCAGCAGTTTCCAGAACGAGCAGTACTTC
cdr3_aa: CASSFQNEQYF
j_call: TRBJ2-7
clone_size: many
v_call: TRBV27
cdr3_length: 11
d_call: -

cdr3_nt: TGTGCCAGCAGCGATCCGGAGCAAGAGACCCAGTACTTC
cdr3_aa: CASSDPEQETQYF
j_call: TRBJ2-5
clone_size: many
v_call: TRBV9
cdr3_length: 13
d_call: -

cdr3_nt: TGCGCCAGCAGCCAAGGACGGACCTATAATGGCTACACCTTC
cdr3_aa: CASSQGRTYNGYTF
j_call: TRBJ1-2
clone_size: -
v_call: TRBV4-1
cdr3_length: 14
d_call: -

cdr3_nt: TGTGCCAGCAGTGAACGGGCAGGCCTCCGGGAGACCCAGTACTTC
cdr3_aa: CASSERAGLRETQYF
j_call: TRBJ2-5
clone_size: many
v_call: TRBV2
cdr3_length: 15
d_call: -

cdr3_nt: TGCAGTGCAAAGAGGACAGGGGCCGAGCAGTACTTC
cdr3_aa: CSAKRTGAEQYF
j_call: TRBJ2-7
clone_size: many
v_call: TRBV20-1
cdr3_length: 12
d_call: TRBD1

cdr3_nt: TGTGCCACCAGTGAAAGTACGGGACAGGGTGGCTACGGGCAGTACTTC
cdr3_aa: CATSESTGQGGYGQYF
j_call: TRBJ2-7
clone_size: many
v_call: TRBV24-1
cdr3_length: 16
d_call: TRBD1

cdr3_nt: TGTGCCACCAGCAGAGATCCGGGACTAGGAGAGACCCAGTACTTC
cdr3_aa: CATSRDPGLGETQYF
j_call: TRBJ2-5
clone_size: -
v_call: TRBV15
cdr3_length: 15
d_call: TRBD2

cdr3_nt: TGTGCCAGCAGTCCCCCTGGACAAGAGGACTATGGCTACACCTTC
cdr3_aa: CASSPPGQEDYGYTF
j_call: TRBJ1-2
clone_size: many
v_call: TRBV9
cdr3_length: 15
d_call: -

cdr3_nt: TGCGCCAGCAGCCAGGGAACAGGGCCCCAAGAGACCCAGTACTTC
cdr3_aa: CASSQGTGPQETQYF
j_call: TRBJ2-5
clone_size: -
v_call: TRBV4-1
cdr3_length: 15
d_call: -

cdr3_nt: TGTGCCAGCCTCCCGGGACAGGGGAGCACTGAAGCTTTCTTT
cdr3_aa: CASLPGQGSTEAFF
j_call: TRBJ1-1
clone_size: many
v_call: TRBV2
cdr3_length: 14
d_call: TRBD1

cdr3_nt: TGTGCCAGCAGTTTCTACAGGGTGAACACTGAAGCTTTCTTT
cdr3_aa: CASSFYRVNTEAFF
j_call: TRBJ1-1
clone_size: many
v_call: TRBV28
cdr3_length: 14
d_call: -

cdr3_nt: TGTGCCATCAGTGAGTCTGGCAGGGAAATCAATGGCTACACCTTC
cdr3_aa: CAISESGREINGYTF
j_call: TRBJ1-2
clone_size: -
v_call: TRBV10-3
cdr3_length: 15
d_call: -

cdr3_nt: TGTGCCAGCGGCCGGGACTCGAGCTCCTACGAGCAGTACTTC
cdr3_aa: CASGRDSSSYEQYF
j_call: TRBJ2-7
clone_size: -
v_call: TRBV11-2
cdr3_length: 14
d_call: -

cdr3_nt: TGTGCCAGCGCCCCTAGGGGCACAGATACGCAGTATTTT
cdr3_aa: CASAPRGTDTQYF
j_call: TRBJ2-3
clone_size: many
v_call: TRBV28
cdr3_length: 13
d_call: -

cdr3_nt: TGTGCCAGCAGCGTCGGGAGCACAGATACGCAGTATTTT
cdr3_aa: CASSVGSTDTQYF
j_call: TRBJ2-3
clone_size: -
v_call: TRBV9
cdr3_length: 13
d_call: -

cdr3_nt: TGTGCCAGCAGTTATGAGCATAGCAATCAGCCCCAGCATTTT
cdr3_aa: CASSYEHSNQPQHF
j_call: TRBJ1-5
clone_size: many
v_call: TRBV6-5
cdr3_length: 14
d_call: -

cdr3_nt: TGCAGTGCTAGGGACAGAAAGTACGCTGAAGCTTTCTTT
cdr3_aa: CSARDRKYAEAFF
j_call: TRBJ1-1
clone_size: few
v_call: TRBV20-1
cdr3_length: 13
d_call: -

cdr3_nt: TGTGCCAGCAGTGATTGGGTGCGCGAGACCCAGTACTTC
cdr3_aa: CASSDWVRETQYF
j_call: TRBJ2-5
clone_size: many
v_call: TRBV6-1
cdr3_length: 13
d_call: -

cdr3_nt: TGTGCCAGCTCACCACCGAAGCTAGCCCAAGCGGGGGAGACCCAGTACTTC
cdr3_aa: CASSPPKLAQAGETQYF
j_call: TRBJ2-5
clone_size: few
v_call: TRBV18
cdr3_length: 17
d_call: TRBD2

cdr3_nt: TGTGCCAGCAGCCAAGAGGGGAGGGGCGCCGGTGGCTACACCTTC
cdr3_aa: CASSQEGRGAGGYTF
j_call: TRBJ1-2
clone_size: many
v_call: TRBV3-1
cdr3_length: 15
d_call: -

cdr3_nt: TGTGCCAGCAGTCCTACAGGGGCCTTAAACTATGGCTACACCTTC
cdr3_aa: CASSPTGALNYGYTF
j_call: TRBJ1-2
clone_size: many
v_call: TRBV6-1
cdr3_length: 15
d_call: TRBD1

cdr3_nt: TGCAGTGCGTCTAGAAGCAATCAGCCCCAGCATTTT
cdr3_aa: CSASRSNQPQHF
j_call: TRBJ1-5
clone_size: many
v_call: TRBV20-1
cdr3_length: 12
d_call: -